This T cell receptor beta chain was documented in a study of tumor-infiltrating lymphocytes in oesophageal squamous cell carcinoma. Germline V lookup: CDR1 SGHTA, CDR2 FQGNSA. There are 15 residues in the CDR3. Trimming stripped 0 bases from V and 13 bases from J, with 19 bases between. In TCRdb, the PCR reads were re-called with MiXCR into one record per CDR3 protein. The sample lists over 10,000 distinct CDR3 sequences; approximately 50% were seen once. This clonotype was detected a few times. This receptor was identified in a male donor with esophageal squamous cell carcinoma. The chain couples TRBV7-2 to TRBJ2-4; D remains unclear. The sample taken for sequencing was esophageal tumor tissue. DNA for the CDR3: TGTGCCAGCAGCTTAGCTCGCCTAGTGAACTCCGTGCAGTACTTC. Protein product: CASSLARLVNSVQYF.